This T cell receptor beta chain derives from a study of blood T cell repertoires in COVID-19. This CDR3 comprises 14 residues. Germline V gives CDR1 SNHLY, CDR2 FYNNEI. Losses at the gene ends were 8 bases for V and 7 bases for J; bases not matched to a gene: 9. Here immunoSEQ multiplex PCR was the method, and the copy in TCRdb shows in-frame clones only, minus some. This table has roughly 150,000 clones, about 82% appearing once. The sequence came from a woman aged 80 or older with COVID-19, enrolled during active disease. The sample taken for sequencing was peripheral blood. The chain carries TRBV2 and TRBJ2-1; 9 positions match TRBD2. The CDR3 region has the DNA TGTGCCAGCGGACAAGCGGGAGGTAGTAATGAGCAGTTCTTC. Residues: CASGQAGGSNEQFF.